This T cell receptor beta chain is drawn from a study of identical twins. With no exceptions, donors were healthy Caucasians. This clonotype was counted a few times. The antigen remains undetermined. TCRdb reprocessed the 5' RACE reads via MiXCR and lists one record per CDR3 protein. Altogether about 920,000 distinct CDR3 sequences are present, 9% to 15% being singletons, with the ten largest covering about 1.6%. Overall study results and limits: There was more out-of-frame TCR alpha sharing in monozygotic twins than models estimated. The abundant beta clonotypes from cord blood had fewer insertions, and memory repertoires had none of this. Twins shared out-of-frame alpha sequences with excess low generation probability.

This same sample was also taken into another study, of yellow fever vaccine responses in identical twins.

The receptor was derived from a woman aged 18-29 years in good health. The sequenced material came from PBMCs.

Written as DNA, the CDR3 is TGTGCCAGCACCAAGAGAAACACCGTCGGGGAGCAGTTCTTC. This codes for CASTKRNTVGEQFF. The rearrangement uses TRBV28 and TRBJ2-1; unclear D gene. The germline V gene has CDR1 MDHEN and CDR2 SYDVKM. This CDR3 is built from 14 residues. The V gene lost 7 bases and the J gene lost 10 bases, with 20 bases spanning the gap. The whole variable domain, remainder taken from reference TRBV28 and TRBJ2-1, is DVKVTQSSRYLVKRTGEKVFLECVQDMDHENMFWYRQDPGLGLRLIYFSYDVKMKEKGDIPEGYSVSREKKERFSLILESASTNQTSMYLCASTKRNTVGEQFFGPGTRLTVL.